The 25 T cell receptor beta chains reported below all come from one sample, sequenced in a study of blood T cell repertoires in COVID-19. The protocol was immunoSEQ multiplex PCR, while the TCRdb copy is restricted to in-frame clones and leaves out a portion. The table shows about 370,000 clones, with roughly nine tenths occurring only once. Sequenced input: PBMCs or T cells enriched from blood (not recorded which). These receptors all stem from a man younger than 35 who had recovered from COVID-19.

V gene TRBV29-1 combines with J gene TRBJ1-1; D is perhaps TRBD1 (6 bases). Between the trimmed V and J ends, which lost 5 bases and 6 bases, there was a span of 16 bases. The CDR3 consists of 13 residues. The V gene's germline CDR1 is SQVTM and CDR2 ANQGSEA. The CDR3 region has the DNA TGCAGCGTTAGGACAGACCTTTCCCCTGAAGCTTTCTTT. Amino acid sequence: CSVRTDLSPEAFF.

The chain joins TRBV20-1 to TRBJ1-5, with D uncertain. V dropped 3 bases and J dropped 6 bases, with 15 bases sitting between them. The CDR3 is 14 residues long. CDR1 and CDR2 from the germline V gene are DFQATT and SNEGSKA (reference sequence). The CDR3 bases are TGCAGTGCTAGTAGCGGGGTTTGGTCTCAGCCCCAGCATTTT. Translation: CSASSGVWSQPQHF.

The gene calls are TRBV2 and TRBJ1-2; D is uncertain. The germline V gene encodes CDR1 SNHLY and CDR2 FYNNEI. CDR3 length: 15 amino acids. Deletions cut 5 bases from V and 6 bases from J, with 19 bases between. CDR3 sequence reads: CASSRFDNRGDGYTF. The CDR3 DNA reads as TGTGCCAGCAGTAGGTTCGACAACCGGGGAGATGGCTACACCTTC.

This chain links TRBV4-1 with TRBJ2-1; D is undetermined. The V end was cut by 0 bases, the J end by 2 bases, with 11 bases between. The CDR3 is made up of 16 amino acids. Germline V CDR1 and CDR2: MGHRA, YSYEKL. The CDR3 bases are TGCGCCAGCAGCCAAGAGTCGTTAACGGCCTACAATGAGCAGTTCTTC. Protein sequence: CASSQESLTAYNEQFF.

The V and J genes are TRBV18 and TRBJ1-2; 7 positions match TRBD1. Germline assignment: CDR1 KGHSH and CDR2 LQKENI. CDR3 length equals 15 residues. V shed 4 bases, J shed 4 bases, and the junction held 9 bases outside the gene matches. Written as DNA, the CDR3 is TGTGCCAGCTCACGGGGCGCCCAGGGGGTCTATGGCTACACCTTC. It translates to CASSRGAQGVYGYTF.

J is TRBJ1-1 and V is TRBV7-8; TRBD1 aligns across 11 bases. J lost 12 bases, V lost 5 bases, and 5 bases had no gene match. Germline V gene sequence: CDR1 SGHVS, CDR2 FQNEAQ. The CDR3 has 12 residues. This CDR3 is CASSRDRGGPFF. The DNA of the CDR3 is TGTGCCAGCAGCCGGGACAGGGGGGGACCTTTCTTT.

The chain recombines TRBV4-1 with TRBJ1-1; the match to TRBD1 covers 9 bases. V was pared by 3 bases and J by 5 bases, with 4 bases of the junction left unmatched. The CDR3 runs 14 residues. The germline gives CDR1 MGHRA, CDR2 YSYEKL. Here the CDR3 reads CASSHGQGKTEAFF. The CDR3 DNA follows: TGCGCCAGCAGCCACGGACAGGGGAAGACTGAAGCTTTCTTT.

V and J are TRBV12-3 or TRBV12-4 and TRBJ2-5; the D is unclear. The V end lost 5 bases, the J end lost 5 bases, and 12 bases lay between the germline ends. The CDR3 spans 13 residues. This CDR3 reads CASSNLGVETQYF. In nucleotides, the CDR3 is TGTGCCAGCAGTAATCTAGGCGTTGAGACCCAGTACTTC.

The table lists this clone with a count of one. One junction end does not reproduce the germline sequence, and a read error may be involved. This sequence joins TRBV10-3 and TRBJ2-1, with 7 bases that match TRBD1. The germline gives CDR1 ENHRY, CDR2 SYGVKD. The CDR3 sequence is 15 residues long. The CDR3 sequence is CAIRESLGDRNEQFF. CDR3 nucleotide sequence: TGTGCCATCCGTGAGTCCCTAGGGGACAGAAATGAGCAGTTCTTC.

J is TRBJ2-2 and V is TRBV7-2, with D possibly matching TRBD1 (6 bases). V was cut by 0 bases and J by 4 bases, with 18 bases left in between. The CDR3 loop spans 18 amino acids. Germline CDR1 reads SGHTA; CDR2 reads FQGNSA. The CDR3 nucleotides read TGTGCCAGCAGCTTAGCGTGGGGGCAGGGGTCGACCACCGGGGAGCTGTTTTTT. It specifies CASSLAWGQGSTTGELFF.

The chain employs TRBV29-1 and TRBJ2-1; 9 nucleotides line up with TRBD2. This CDR3 has 11 residues. Trimming cost V 6 bases and J 10 bases; bases outside gene matches: 4. CDR1 is SQVTM and CDR2 is ANQGSEA in the germline V gene. CDR3 DNA sequence: TGCAGCGTGGGCCTAGCGGGAGAGCAGTTCTTC. Translating it yields CSVGLAGEQFF.

V is TRBV9 and J is TRBJ2-1; possible D gene TRBD2, 7 bases. CDR3 size: 16 residues. Germline V gene sequence: CDR1 SGDLS, CDR2 YYNGEE. V was clipped by 3 bases and J by 8 bases, with 21 bases between them. CDR3 nucleotide sequence: TGTGCCAGCAGCGCCGAGGGGAGGGGGGGCGCGGATGAGCAGTTCTTC. As protein: CASSAEGRGGADEQFF.

The V call is TRBV9, the J call TRBJ2-1, with 10 bases aligning to TRBD2. This CDR3 is 16 amino acids long. Germline-derived CDR1 and CDR2 are SGDLS and YYNGEE. The V gene end was trimmed by 3 bases and the J gene end by 7 bases; junction bases not matched to a gene: 10. The CDR3 sequence is CASSEHSGRIMNEQFF. Written as DNA, the CDR3 is TGTGCCAGCAGCGAGCATAGCGGGAGGATAATGAATGAGCAGTTCTTC.

This sequence joins TRBV28 and TRBJ1-5; no firm D call. In germline, CDR1 is MDHEN, CDR2 SYDVKM. Trimming took off 5 bases at V and 4 bases at J, with 6 bases between the two ends. This CDR3 region has 12 residues. CDR3 amino acids: CASSRRNQPQHF. CDR3 nucleotides: TGTGCCAGCAGTAGGCGGAATCAGCCCCAGCATTTT.

V gene TRBV5-8 combines with J gene TRBJ2-3; TRBD2 matches at 7 bases. The CDR3 runs to 16 residues. J was trimmed by 2 bases and V by 3 bases; bases with no gene match: 9. From germline, CDR1 is SGHTS and CDR2 YDEGEE. Here the CDR3 reads CASSSLRSGATDTQYF. Here the CDR3 DNA reads TGTGCCAGCAGCTCCTTGAGAAGCGGGGCCACAGATACGCAGTATTTT.

This rearrangement joins TRBV7-2 to TRBJ2-7, with D possibly being TRBD1 (6 bases). The CDR3 is 14 amino acids. Per germline, CDR1 SGHTA and CDR2 FQGNSA. Trimming took 4 bases from V and 4 from J, leaving 14 bases between them. Written as DNA, the CDR3 is TGTGCCAGCAGCTCCACGGACAGTTGGTACGAGCAGTACTTC. It is translated as CASSSTDSWYEQYF. Together with reference TRBV7-2 and TRBJ2-7, the CDR3 gives the full variable domain: GAGVSQSPSNKVTEKGKDVELRCDPISGHTALYWYRQSLGQGLEFLIYFQGNSAPDKSGLPSDRFSAERTGGSVSTLTIQRTQQEDSAVYLCASSSTDSWYEQYFGPGTRLTVT.

The chain joins TRBV4-3 to TRBJ2-7, with 9 bases that match TRBD1. Per germline, CDR1 LGHNA and CDR2 YSLEER. The V gene end was trimmed by 5 bases and the J gene end by 1 base; junction bases not matched to a gene: 9. The CDR3 contains 16 residues. The DNA for the CDR3 is TGCGCCAGCAGCGAGGACGGACAGGGGACATCCTACGAGCAGTACTTC. Encoded protein: CASSEDGQGTSYEQYF.

The DNA of the CDR3 is TGTGCCAGCAGCGCTCGACAGGGGCTTTACGAGCAGTACTTC. It specifies CASSARQGLYEQYF. This chain connects TRBV7-8 to TRBJ2-7; 8 bases line up with TRBD1. CDR3 length: 14 amino acids. The germline CDR1 and CDR2 sequences are SGHVS and FQNEAQ. J gave up 4 bases and V 5 bases, and 7 bases lay outside the gene matches.

In this sample, this clone turned up a few times. The rearrangement joins TRBV3-1 (or the pseudogene TRBV3-2) to TRBJ1-5; no definite D call. The CDR3 runs 14 residues. Trimming took 1 base from V and 1 from J, leaving 5 bases between them. Germline V gene sequence: CDR1 LGHDT, CDR2 YNNKEL (reference sequence). The CDR3 nucleotides read TGTGCCAGCAGCCAAGGTGCGAGCAATCAGCCCCAGCATTTT. It is translated as CASSQGASNQPQHF.

This clone was seen many times. The rearrangement links TRBV10-1 to TRBJ1-1; no clear D gene. The length of the CDR3 is 13 residues. Germline V gene data show CDR1 as WNHNN and CDR2 as SYGVQD (reference sequence). The V end was cut by 4 bases, the J end by 4 bases, with 10 bases between. The CDR3 is CASSAGFGTEAFF. As DNA, the CDR3 is TGCGCCAGCAGTGCGGGGTTCGGCACTGAAGCTTTCTTT.

The chain has TRBV7-2 and TRBJ1-1; 9 bases fit TRBD1. CDR3 size: 14 residues. Germline V gene lookup returns CDR1 SGHTA and CDR2 FQGNSA. The J segment lost 6 bases and the V segment lost 4 bases, leaving 6 bases of the junction unmatched. In DNA form, the CDR3 reads TGTGCCAGCAGCTCAGGGACAGGGTCCCCTGAAGCTTTCTTT. Encoded protein: CASSSGTGSPEAFF.

The rearrangement joins TRBV19 to TRBJ1-1, with a tentative D call TRBD1 (6 bases). Germline V gives CDR1 LNHDA, CDR2 SQIVND (reference sequence). Trimming left V 2 bases short and J 4 bases short, with 14 bases between. The CDR3 is 15 residues long. The CDR3 is CASSIFWGQGTEAFF. CDR3 coding DNA: TGTGCCAGTAGTATATTTTGGGGGCAAGGCACTGAAGCTTTCTTT.

The chain links TRBV6-5 to TRBJ2-5, with unresolved D. The V and J ends lost 4 bases and 2 bases respectively, with 8 bases between them. Germline CDR1 and CDR2: MNHEY and SVGAGI. CDR3 size: 13 residues. CDR3: CASSSSRQETQYF. The CDR3 region has the DNA TGTGCCAGCAGTTCATCGAGGCAAGAGACCCAGTACTTC.

The J gene is TRBJ2-1, the V gene TRBV12-5, with TRBD2 matching over 11 bases. Losses at the gene ends were 6 bases for V and 3 bases for J; bases not matched to a gene: 10. The CDR3 has 17 amino acids. Germline V gene data show CDR1 as LGHNT and CDR2 as FRNRAP. The DNA for the CDR3 is TGTGCTAGTGGCCCCCCACTAGCGGGAGCAAGCTACAATGAGCAGTTCTTC. Translation gives CASGPPLAGASYNEQFF.

The chain uses TRBV19 and TRBJ2-1; 9 bases are shared with TRBD1. The J segment lost 4 bases and the V segment lost 4 bases, leaving 5 bases of the junction unmatched. CDR1 LNHDA and CDR2 SQIVND come from the germline V gene (reference sequence). This CDR3 is built from 15 residues. CDR3: CASSTLTGGYNEQFF. The CDR3, as DNA: TGTGCCAGTAGTACACTGACAGGGGGATACAATGAGCAGTTCTTC. The complete variable domain, with remaining parts taken from reference TRBV19 and TRBJ2-1, reads DGGITQSPKYLFRKEGQNVTLSCEQNLNHDAMYWYRQDPGQGLRLIYYSQIVNDFQKGDIAEGYSVSREKKESFPLTVTSAQKNPTAFYLCASSTLTGGYNEQFFGPGTRLTVL.